The 12 T cell receptor beta chains below all came from one sample that was sequenced in a study of a mutant IDH1 vaccine in newly diagnosed glioma. Profiled with immunoSEQ multiplex PCR; TCRdb holds only in-frame clones, not every one. The sample lists about 88,000 clones, roughly four fifths occurring once. Sample time point: baseline, week 1 (first vaccination visit). Treatment specified: pre-vaccination baseline after standard-of-care therapy. This sample comprised PBMCs, obtained from a glioma patient treated with radiotherapy, temozolomide or both. The source is a man in his forties or fifties with glioma. Some clones in this sample may be carry-over from other donors' samples.

The gene calls are TRBV15 and TRBJ2-5; 7 bases match TRBD1. Germline CDR1 LNHNV, CDR2 YYDKDF (reference sequence). The length of the CDR3 is 17 residues. J gave up 5 bases and V 0 bases, and 12 bases lay outside the gene matches. The DNA for the CDR3 is TGTGCCACCAGCAGAGATTTGGGTACAGGGGTTTGGGAGACCCAGTACTTC. This codes for CATSRDLGTGVWETQYF.

The chain links TRBV5-1 to TRBJ1-4; 8 bases map to TRBD1. J was trimmed by 7 bases and V by 3 bases; bases with no gene match: 8. Germline CDR1 reads SGHRS; CDR2 reads YFSETQ. The CDR3 runs 15 residues. The CDR3 nucleotides read TGCGCCAGCAGCTCCGGACAGGGAGGGAGTGAAAAACTGTTTTTT. Translation: CASSSGQGGSEKLFF.

The chain joins TRBV6-5 to TRBJ1-6, with D possibly matching TRBD1 (6 bases). The length of the CDR3 is 16 residues. Germline V gene data show CDR1 as MNHEY and CDR2 as SVGAGI. The V end lost 0 bases, the J end lost 5 bases, and 11 bases lay between the germline ends. CDR3 nucleotides: TGTGCCAGCAGTTACTCGTGGGGACAAGATAATTCACCCCTCCACTTT. Its translation is CASSYSWGQDNSPLHF.

V usage is TRBV25-1 and J usage is TRBJ2-7; D gene unclear. CDR3 length equals 15 residues. Germline loops: CDR1 MGHDK, CDR2 SYGVNS. V was shortened by 4 bases and J by 3 bases, with 16 bases between the two germline ends. This CDR3 reads CASSGHERQGYEQYF. The CDR3 bases are TGTGCCAGCAGTGGACACGAGAGACAAGGCTACGAGCAGTACTTC.

The chain uses TRBV19 and TRBJ1-4, with unresolved D. The length of the CDR3 is 14 residues. CDR1 and CDR2 (germline): LNHDA, SQIVND (reference sequence). V was trimmed by 10 bases and J by 0 bases, leaving 12 bases between them. The CDR3 DNA is TGTGCCACCCGAAGGAGCACAACTAATGAAAAACTGTTTTTT. Its protein product is CATRRSTTNEKLFF.

The chain carries TRBV29-1 and TRBJ1-2; D is undetermined. CDR1 is SQVTM, CDR2 ANQGSEA, per germline. This CDR3 region has 12 residues. The germline V and J ends were trimmed by 7 bases and 3 bases, with 12 bases remaining between them. The DNA of the CDR3 is TGCAGCGCCCCCCGGGCCTACTATGGCTACACCTTC. This sequence encodes CSAPRAYYGYTF.

The CDR3 region has the DNA TGTGCCAGCAGCTCCAGGGGGTGGACTGAAGCTTTCTTT. Protein sequence: CASSSRGWTEAFF. The chain recombines TRBV11-3 with TRBJ1-1; 7 bases line up with TRBD1. This CDR3 has 13 amino acids. The germline V gene has CDR1 SGHNT and CDR2 YENEEA. V shed 4 bases and J 5 bases; nucleotides not matched to a gene: 4.

V and J are TRBV6-1 and TRBJ1-1; no clear D. Germline V gene lookup returns CDR1 MNHNS and CDR2 SASEGT. The CDR3 is made up of 14 amino acids. The V and J ends lost 5 bases and 4 bases respectively, with 14 bases between them. CDR3 coding DNA: TGTGCCAGCAGTCCTGAGTCCGGGGTCACTGAAGCTTTCTTT. Translation: CASSPESGVTEAFF.

The chain is built from TRBV7-2 and TRBJ1-4, with D possibly matching TRBD1 (5 bases). The germline gives CDR1 SGHTA, CDR2 FQGNSA. This CDR3 spans 14 amino acids. With 0 bases removed from V and 7 bases from J, the gap between germline ends came to 9 bases. This chain's CDR3 is CASSLALTGEKLFF. CDR3 coding DNA: TGTGCCAGCAGCTTAGCGCTAACAGGTGAAAAACTGTTTTTT.

There are a few counts of this clone. This chain links TRBV9 with TRBJ1-2; no definite D call. Trimming cost V 3 bases and J 1 base, with 10 bases left between them. Germline CDR1 reads SGDLS; CDR2 reads YYNGEE. The CDR3 spans 14 residues. This CDR3 reads CASSGATVNYGYTF. For the CDR3, the DNA is TGTGCCAGCAGCGGAGCAACCGTTAACTATGGCTACACCTTC.

The genes are TRBV7-8 and TRBJ1-6; D unresolved. The CDR3 length is 13 residues. Trimming removed 10 bases from V and 7 bases from J, with 14 bases in between. CDR1 is SGHVS and CDR2 is FQNEAQ in the germline V gene. The CDR3, as DNA: TGTGCCACCGCAGCTACAGTCAATTCACCCCTCCACTTT. Protein: CATAATVNSPLHF.

V and J are TRBV29-1 and TRBJ1-1; D call uncertain. This CDR3 region has 13 residues. The V end lost 7 bases, the J end lost 1 base, and 13 bases lay between the germline ends. From germline, CDR1 is SQVTM and CDR2 ANQGSEA. The CDR3 region is CSAQSRANTEAFF. The CDR3 DNA follows: TGCAGCGCCCAATCCCGGGCGAACACTGAAGCTTTCTTT.